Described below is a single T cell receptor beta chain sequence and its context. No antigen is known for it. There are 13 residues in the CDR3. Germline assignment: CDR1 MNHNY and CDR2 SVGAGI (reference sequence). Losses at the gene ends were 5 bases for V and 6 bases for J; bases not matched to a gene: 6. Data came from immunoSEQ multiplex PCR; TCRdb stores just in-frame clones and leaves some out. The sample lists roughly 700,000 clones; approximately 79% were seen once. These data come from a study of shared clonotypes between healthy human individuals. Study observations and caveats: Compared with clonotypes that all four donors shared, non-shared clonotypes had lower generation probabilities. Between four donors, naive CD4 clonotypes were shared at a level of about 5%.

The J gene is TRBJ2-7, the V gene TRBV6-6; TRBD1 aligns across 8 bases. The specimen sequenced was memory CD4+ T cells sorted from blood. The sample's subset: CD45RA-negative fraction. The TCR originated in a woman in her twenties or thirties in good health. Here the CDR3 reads CASSGQGATEQYF. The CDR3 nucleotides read TGTGCCAGCAGTGGGCAGGGGGCGACCGAGCAGTACTTC.